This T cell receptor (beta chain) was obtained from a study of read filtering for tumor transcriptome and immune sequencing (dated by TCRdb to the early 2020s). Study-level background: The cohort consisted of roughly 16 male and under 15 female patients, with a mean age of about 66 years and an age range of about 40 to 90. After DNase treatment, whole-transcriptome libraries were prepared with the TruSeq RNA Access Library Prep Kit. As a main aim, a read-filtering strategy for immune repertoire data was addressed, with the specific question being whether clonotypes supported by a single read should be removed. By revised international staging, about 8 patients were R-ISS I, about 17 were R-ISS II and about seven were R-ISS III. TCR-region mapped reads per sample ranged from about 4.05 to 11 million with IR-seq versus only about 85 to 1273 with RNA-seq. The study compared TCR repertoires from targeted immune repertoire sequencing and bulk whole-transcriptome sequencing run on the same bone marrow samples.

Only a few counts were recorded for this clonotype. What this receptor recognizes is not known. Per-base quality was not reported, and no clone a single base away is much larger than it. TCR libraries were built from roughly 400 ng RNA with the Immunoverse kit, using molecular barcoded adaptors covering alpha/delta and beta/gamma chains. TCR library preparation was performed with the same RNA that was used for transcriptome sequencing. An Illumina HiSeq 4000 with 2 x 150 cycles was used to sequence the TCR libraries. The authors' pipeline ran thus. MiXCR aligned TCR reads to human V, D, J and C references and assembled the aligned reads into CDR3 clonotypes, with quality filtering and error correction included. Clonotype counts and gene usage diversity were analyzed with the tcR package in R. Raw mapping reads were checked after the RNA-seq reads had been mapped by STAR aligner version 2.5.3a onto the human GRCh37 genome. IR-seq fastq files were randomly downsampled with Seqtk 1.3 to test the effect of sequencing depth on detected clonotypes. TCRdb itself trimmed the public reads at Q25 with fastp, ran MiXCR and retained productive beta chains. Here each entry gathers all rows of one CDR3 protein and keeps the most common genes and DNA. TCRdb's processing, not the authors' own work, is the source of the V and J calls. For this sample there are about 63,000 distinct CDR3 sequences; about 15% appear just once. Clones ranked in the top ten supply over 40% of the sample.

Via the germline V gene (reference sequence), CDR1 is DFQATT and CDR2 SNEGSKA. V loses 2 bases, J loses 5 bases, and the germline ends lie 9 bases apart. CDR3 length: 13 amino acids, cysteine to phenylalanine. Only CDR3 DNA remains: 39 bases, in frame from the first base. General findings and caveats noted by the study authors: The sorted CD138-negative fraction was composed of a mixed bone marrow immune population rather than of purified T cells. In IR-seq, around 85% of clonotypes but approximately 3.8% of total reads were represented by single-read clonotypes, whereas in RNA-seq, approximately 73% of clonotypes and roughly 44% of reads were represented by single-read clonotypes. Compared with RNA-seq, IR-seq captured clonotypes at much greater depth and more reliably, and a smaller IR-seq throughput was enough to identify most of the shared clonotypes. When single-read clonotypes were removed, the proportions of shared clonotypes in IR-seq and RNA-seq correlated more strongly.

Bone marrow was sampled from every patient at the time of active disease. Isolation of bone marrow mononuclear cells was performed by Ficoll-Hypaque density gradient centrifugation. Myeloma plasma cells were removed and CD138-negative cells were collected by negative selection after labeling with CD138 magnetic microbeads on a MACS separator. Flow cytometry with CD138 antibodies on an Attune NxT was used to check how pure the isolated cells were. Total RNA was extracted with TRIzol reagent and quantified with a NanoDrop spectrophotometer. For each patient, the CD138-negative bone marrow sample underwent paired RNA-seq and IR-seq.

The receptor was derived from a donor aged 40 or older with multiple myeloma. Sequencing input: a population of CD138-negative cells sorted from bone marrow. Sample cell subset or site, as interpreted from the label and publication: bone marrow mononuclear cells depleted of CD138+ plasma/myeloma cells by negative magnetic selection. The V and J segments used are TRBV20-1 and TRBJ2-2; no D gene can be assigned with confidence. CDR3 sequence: CSARPRGTGELFF. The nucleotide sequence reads TGCAGTGCTAGACCCCGTGGGACCGGGGAGCTGTTTTTT.